These 10 T cell receptor beta chains originate from one sample sequenced in a study of long-term antiretroviral therapy in people with HIV. Sequencing used immunoSEQ v3.0 at survey level. Libraries were prepared by immunoSEQ multiplex PCR; TCRdb keeps only in-frame clonotypes and omits some of them. The sample contains 19,000 or so clones, more than 80% of which appear only once. Sequenced material: unsorted PBMCs, taken 0.2 years after starting antiretroviral therapy. Every receptor here comes from a woman in her 40s with HIV.

The rearrangement uses TRBV5-1 and TRBJ1-6; TRBD1 is a possible D gene (6 bases). Trimming pared 6 bases from V and 4 bases from J, leaving 14 bases between. Germline CDR1 SGHRS, CDR2 YFSETQ. CDR3 length: 15 amino acids. The CDR3 loop reads CASTLGTSYNSPLHF. In nucleotides, the CDR3 is TGCGCCAGCACCCTCGGGACATCGTATAATTCACCCCTCCACTTT.

The chain couples TRBV7-8 to TRBJ2-2, with D unresolved. Germline V gene data show CDR1 as SGHVS and CDR2 as FQNEAQ. V was shortened by 3 bases and J by 0 bases, with 5 bases between the two germline ends. The CDR3 runs to 14 residues. CDR3 bases: TGTGCCAGCAGCTTTGGGGCGAACACCGGGGAGCTGTTTTTT. The encoded protein is CASSFGANTGELFF.

The rearrangement links TRBV5-1 to TRBJ1-1, with TRBD1 matching over 8 bases. The CDR3 runs 12 residues. After removal of 4 bases from V and 8 bases from J, the junction contained 4 bases not matched to a gene. Germline V CDR1 and CDR2: SGHRS, YFSETQ. This CDR3 is CASSPRTGEAFF. Here the CDR3 DNA reads TGCGCCAGCAGCCCGCGGACAGGGGAAGCTTTCTTT.

The chain uses TRBV7-7 and TRBJ2-5; possibly TRBD1 for D (6 bases). The CDR3 sequence is 13 residues long. Germline-derived CDR1 and CDR2 are SSHAT and FNYEAQ (reference sequence). V was clipped by 3 bases and J by 5 bases, with 10 bases between them. As DNA, the CDR3 is TGTGCCAGCAGCTTTCGACAGGAGGAGACCCAGTACTTC. The encoded protein is CASSFRQEETQYF.

V and J are TRBV20-1 and TRBJ1-2; a weak D match, TRBD1 (6 bases). This CDR3 has 11 amino acids. From germline, CDR1 is DFQATT and CDR2 SNEGSKA (reference sequence). Written as DNA, the CDR3 is TGCAGCCCCGGGGGGGCTGGTGGCTACACCTTC. Translating gives CSPGGAGGYTF.

The J gene is TRBJ2-6, the V gene TRBV7-2, with a possible D match to TRBD2 (6 bases). Trimming took off 6 bases at V and 6 bases at J, with 9 bases between the two ends. Germline V lookup: CDR1 SGHTA, CDR2 FQGNSA. CDR3 size: 13 residues. The CDR3 nucleotides are TGTGCCAGCAGGCCGGGGGAGGCCAACGTCCTGACTTTC. This sequence encodes CASRPGEANVLTF.

This clone appeared a single time. The chain recombines TRBV30 with TRBJ1-1; D remains ambiguous. The CDR3 runs 13 residues. Trimming removed 0 bases at V and 1 base at J, with 6 bases between. Germline CDR1 reads GTSNPN; CDR2 reads SVGIG (reference sequence). This CDR3 reads CAWSVLENTEAFF. DNA of the CDR3: TGTGCCTGGAGTGTATTGGAGAACACTGAAGCTTTCTTT. Filled out from reference TRBV30 and TRBJ1-1, the complete variable domain reads SQTIHQWPATLVQPVGSPLSLECTVEGTSNPNLYWYRQAAGRGLQLLFYSVGIGQISSEVPQNLSASRPQDRQFILSSKKLLLSDSGFYLCAWSVLENTEAFFGQGTRLTVV.

The chain links TRBV10-3 to TRBJ2-2; tentatively, D is TRBD2 (6 bases). Trimming stripped 3 bases from V and 3 bases from J, with 11 bases between. The CDR3 spans 15 residues. Germline values: CDR1 ENHRY, CDR2 SYGVKD. The CDR3 DNA reads TGTGCCATCAGTGAACCGGGAGCCCACACCGGGGAGCTGTTTTTT. Amino acids: CAISEPGAHTGELFF.

This chain links TRBV5-6 with TRBJ1-5; D is unclear. Germline-derived CDR1 and CDR2 are SGHDT and YYEEEE. The CDR3 spans 13 residues. Trimming stripped 4 bases from V and 2 bases from J, with 7 bases between. The CDR3 loop reads CASSHDRNQPQHF. CDR3 bases: TGTGCCAGCAGCCACGATCGCAATCAGCCCCAGCATTTT.

This chain uses TRBV9 with TRBJ2-5, with D perhaps being TRBD1 or TRBD2 (5 bases each). V was pared by 0 bases and J by 0 bases, with 18 bases between. CDR1 SGDLS and CDR2 YYNGEE come from the germline V gene. The CDR3 is 18 amino acids. CDR3 sequence reads: CASSVAVGGTPYQETQYF. The CDR3 DNA follows: TGTGCCAGCAGCGTAGCGGTTGGGGGTACCCCGTACCAAGAGACCCAGTACTTC.